The next 5 T cell receptor beta chains were all read from a single sample in a study of cytomegalovirus exposure and HLA in healthy donors. PCR amplification relied on 60 Vbeta primers (plus 13 Jbeta primers). The data were produced by immunoSEQ multiplex PCR, yet TCRdb's version contains in-frame clones alone and is incomplete. The table includes about 160,000 clones, around 88% detected once. The sequenced material came from PBMCs. The receptors stem from a woman under 30 in good health and CMV-seronegative.

This rearrangement joins TRBV28 to TRBJ2-7, with a weak D call TRBD1 (6 bases). Trimming removed 3 bases at V and 4 bases at J, with 13 bases between. Germline V gene lookup returns CDR1 MDHEN and CDR2 SYDVKM. The CDR3 sequence is 14 residues long. CDR3 bases: TGTGCCAGCAGTTTGTCAGGGGATACTTACGAGCAGTACTTC. Translated, it gives CASSLSGDTYEQYF.

The CDR3 DNA reads TGTGCCAGCAGTTTTGGGGGGGGCGGGGACGAGCAGTACTTC. Amino acid sequence: CASSFGGGGDEQYF. The chain uses TRBV28 and TRBJ2-5; TRBD2 is a possible D gene (7 bases). The J call may be faulty, since TRBJ2-7 better matches the DNA end. The CDR3 covers 14 residues. Germline V gives CDR1 MDHEN, CDR2 SYDVKM.

The chain uses TRBV28 and TRBJ2-1, with D possibly being TRBD1 (6 bases). This CDR3 region has 15 residues. V was clipped by 5 bases and J by 2 bases, with 13 bases between them. From germline, CDR1 is MDHEN and CDR2 SYDVKM. CDR3 residues: CASSATGSPYNEQFF. CDR3 nucleotides: TGTGCCAGCAGTGCTACAGGGTCGCCCTACAATGAGCAGTTCTTC.

J is TRBJ1-3 and V is TRBV9, with no clear D. With 4 bases removed from V and 7 bases from J, the gap between germline ends came to 18 bases. In germline, CDR1 is SGDLS, CDR2 YYNGEE. CDR3 length: 15 amino acids. The CDR3, as DNA: TGTGCCAGCAGCCCCCAAGCCCAATACGGGAACACCATATATTTT. It yields the protein CASSPQAQYGNTIYF. The full variable domain, in which reference TRBV9 and TRBJ1-3 provide the parts outside the CDR3, is DSGVTQTPKHLITATGQRVTLRCSPRSGDLSVYWYQQSLDQGLQFLIQYYNGEERAKGNILERFSAQQFPDLHSELNLSSLELGDSALYFCASSPQAQYGNTIYFGEGSWLTVV.

This clone has only a few counts. The chain recombines TRBV28 with TRBJ1-5, with unresolved D. CDR3 length: 12 amino acids. In germline, CDR1 is MDHEN, CDR2 SYDVKM. Trimming pared 4 bases from V and 11 bases from J, leaving 12 bases between. The CDR3 protein is CASSSRGRAQHF. The CDR3 region has the DNA TGTGCCAGCAGTTCGCGCGGGAGAGCCCAGCATTTT.